Sequencing of this T cell receptor beta chain was carried out in a study of PD-1 and CTLA-4 blockade in melanoma. Data came from immunoSEQ multiplex PCR; TCRdb stores just in-frame clones and leaves some out. This sample carries about 32,000 clones, less than 90% of them seen once, and the ten largest clones take around 6.7%. Trimming stripped 6 bases from V and 5 bases from J, with 23 bases between. CDR3 length equals 16 residues. CDR1 and CDR2 from the germline V gene are SGHNT and YYREEE (reference sequence). Specimen: CD8+ T cells from peripheral blood, collected from a patient given anti-PD-1 treatment. This receptor was taken from a human donor with melanoma. This chain links TRBV5-4 with TRBJ1-2; the D is unclear. CDR3 nucleotide sequence: TGTGCCAGCAAACCATGGGGTAACCTCAATCTGTATGGCTACACCTTC. Translation gives CASKPWGNLNLYGYTF.